The clone carrying this TCR beta chain has a handful of counts. The CDR3 loop spans 18 amino acids. Germline CDR1 and CDR2: LNHDA and SQIVND (reference sequence). V was pared by 3 bases and J by 2 bases, with 22 bases between. These data belong to a study of T cells in Graves' hyperthyroidism and ophthalmopathy. Amplification of TCR beta CDR3 regions used RNA as the template. Primed by the HTBI set, a first-round RT-PCR was run on the TCR CDR3. One entry per CDR3 protein, called by TCRdb with MiXCR from the multiplex PCR reads. The sample records around 400,000 distinct CDR3 sequences, roughly 13% being singletons.

What was sequenced was blood. The sequence derives from a woman aged 18-35 years with Graves' hyperthyroidism. The chain employs TRBV19 and TRBJ1-2; D is perhaps TRBD1 (5 bases). CDR3 protein: CASSILKGPPIFNYGYTF. CDR3 DNA: TGTGCCAGTAGTATCTTAAAGGGACCCCCAATCTTCAACTATGGCTACACCTTC.